This TCR beta chain came from a study of T cells in localized non-small cell lung cancer. Clones were sequenced by immunoSEQ multiplex PCR, and TCRdb holds only the in-frame ones, with some missing. The table includes 75,000 to 85,000 clones, approximately 80% detected once. This clone was detected once. The CDR3 covers 14 residues. V was clipped by 7 bases and J by 1 base, with 14 bases between them. The V gene's germline CDR1 is SGHNT and CDR2 YYREEE (reference sequence). The genes are TRBV5-4 and TRBJ1-2, with a possible D match to TRBD1 (6 bases). Sequencing used peripheral blood, obtained before any cancer treatment. This receptor was taken from a female donor aged 60 or older with stage I lung adenocarcinoma. The CDR3 bases are TGTGCCAGCCTTCCCCAACAGGGTAACTATGGCTACACCTTC. It encodes CASLPQQGNYGYTF. Combining the CDR3 with reference TRBV5-4 and TRBJ1-2 gives the whole variable domain ETGVTQSPTHLIKTRGQQVTLRCSSQSGHNTVSWYQQALGQGPQFIFQYYREEENGRGNFPPRFSGLQFPNYSSELNVNALELDDSALYLCASLPQQGNYGYTFGSGTRLTVV.